This T cell receptor beta chain was captured by sequencing in a study of response to subunit inactivated influenza vaccine. On this clonotype itself: Its antigen is currently unknown.

General observations from the study: Each seasonal flu vaccination may recruit only limited new T cells, authors suggested.

The CDR3 contains 15 residues. Germline CDR1 reads MNHEY; CDR2 reads SVGEGT. V gave up 5 bases and J gave up 5 bases; unmatched junction bases: 7. TCRdb independently ran MiXCR on the RT-PCR reads; one entry per CDR3 protein. The table lists 400,000 to 650,000 distinct CDR3 sequences, less than 7.5% of them singletons, with around 13% in the top ten. The chain is built from TRBV6-2 or TRBV6-3 and TRBJ2-5, with TRBD2 matching 11 bases. The source material was PBMCs from blood, sampled less than 25 months after vaccination. The clonotype comes from a man aged 45-69 years who received an inactivated influenza vaccine. CDR3 residues: CASSRLAGSLETQYF. The CDR3 nucleotides read TGTGCCAGCAGTCGACTAGCGGGAAGCCTGGAGACCCAGTACTTC.